This passage covers 19 T cell receptor beta chains from one sample sequenced in a study of regulatory T cells in long-lasting Graves disease. Arm-PCR of CDR3 regions and iRepertoire HTBI primers were the basis on which TCR beta libraries were built. TCRdb called the multiplex PCR reads again in MiXCR, with one record for every CDR3 protein. This table holds about 460,000 distinct CDR3 sequences, 11% to 15% found once. Time point meaning: newly diagnosed GD, antithyroid drugs for less than 3 months. There was RNA extracted from PBMCs, and the TCR library was made from it. In addition, the sample was reused for a study of T cells in Graves' hyperthyroidism and ophthalmopathy.

Here the sequenced sample was peripheral blood mononuclear cells (PBMCs), taken at new diagnosis, from a patient treated with antithyroid drugs. The source of these receptors is a woman between 50 and 59 years old with Graves disease.

As concerns this clonotype: Possible read error: a much larger clone is one base away. The V gene is TRBV2, the J gene TRBJ1-5; 8 bases match TRBD1. The CDR3 is 13 amino acids. The trim removed 6 bases at V and 7 bases at J, leaving 5 bases unmatched. CDR1 and CDR2 (germline): SNHLY, FYNNEI. The CDR3: CASSPRQGQPQHF. The CDR3 DNA reads as TGTGCCAGCAGCCCTAGACAGGGGCAGCCCCAGCATTTT.

This clonotype was counted only a few times. The chain recombines TRBV6-2 or TRBV6-3 with TRBJ2-3; no firm D call. CDR3 length: 15 amino acids. Trimming cost V 6 bases and J 6 bases, with 19 bases left between them. From germline, CDR1 is MNHEY and CDR2 SVGEGT. CDR3 DNA: TGTGCCAGCAGGGAGCCTTCCCGCTTTAGGGATACGCAGTATTTT. Amino acid sequence: CASREPSRFRDTQYF.

The V gene is TRBV5-1, the J gene TRBJ2-7; no reliable D call. V was pared by 1 base and J by 6 bases, with 14 bases between. The CDR3 runs to 14 residues. Germline V gene sequence: CDR1 SGHRS, CDR2 YFSETQ. The CDR3, as DNA: TGCGCCAGCAGCTTGTCATCTCGAATTTTCGAGCAGTACTTC. This gives the protein CASSLSSRIFEQYF.

Remarks on this clonotype: A junction boundary mismatches the germline segment, possibly from a read error. The V and J genes are TRBV11-3 and TRBJ2-2, with D possibly TRBD2 on 5 matching bases. The CDR3 runs to 13 residues. CDR1 and CDR2 from the germline V gene are SGHNT and YENEEA. DNA of the CDR3: TGTGCCAGCAGCTTAGAGGCTACCGGGGAGCTGCTTTTT. This sequence encodes CASSLEATGELLF. The complete variable domain, with remaining parts taken from reference TRBV11-3 and TRBJ2-2, reads EAGVVQSPRYKIIEKKQPVAFWCNPISGHNTLYWYLQNLGQGPELLIRYENEEAVDDSQLPKDRFSAERLKGVDSTLKIQPAELGDSAVYLCASSLEATGELLFGEGSRLTVL.

The rearrangement joins TRBV12-3 or TRBV12-4 to TRBJ2-3; D ambiguous. The length of the CDR3 is 16 residues. V lost 6 bases and J 10 bases, leaving 26 bases between the germline ends. The CDR3 is CASRSSLQRSSIAQYF. The CDR3 DNA sequence: TGTGCCAGCAGATCCAGCCTTCAGAGGTCGAGCATAGCGCAGTATTTT.

This clonotype was recorded many times. The chain couples TRBV28 to TRBJ1-2, with unresolved D. The CDR3 contains 14 residues. Germline V gene lookup returns CDR1 MDHEN and CDR2 SYDVKM. Trimming stripped 6 bases from V and 5 bases from J, with 16 bases between. CDR3 loop: CASSLPDQAYGYTF. The CDR3 DNA follows: TGTGCCAGCAGCCTCCCGGACCAGGCTTATGGCTACACCTTC.

This clonotype was counted only a few times. The rearrangement uses TRBV4-2 and TRBJ2-6; D not certain. The CDR3 totals 15 residues. CDR1 LGHNA and CDR2 YNFKEQ come from the germline V gene. V lost 0 bases, J lost 4 bases, and 7 bases lay in between. CDR3 DNA: TGTGCCAGCAGCCAAGAGGGTACCGGGGCCAACGTCCTGACTTTC. Its translation is CASSQEGTGANVLTF.

As concerns this clonotype: A clone one base away is much larger, so this may be a read error. The chain has TRBV20-1 and TRBJ1-1, with D uncertain. This CDR3 spans 11 amino acids. Trimming left V 1 base short and J 0 bases short, with 0 bases between. Germline CDR1 DFQATT, CDR2 SNEGSKA (reference sequence). Here the CDR3 reads CSARVNTEAFF. The CDR3 bases are TGCAGTGCTAGAGTGAACACTGAAGCTTTCTTT.

This clonotype was seen at least ten times. The rearrangement links TRBV7-6 to TRBJ2-1, with 10 nucleotides matching TRBD1. The germline gives CDR1 SGHVS, CDR2 FNYEAQ. The CDR3 runs to 15 residues. J was trimmed by 3 bases and V by 4 bases; bases with no gene match: 3. CDR3 DNA sequence: TGTGCCAGCAGCTACCGGGACAGGGGCTACAATGAGCAGTTCTTC. It codes for CASSYRDRGYNEQFF.

For the CDR3, the DNA is TGTGCCAGCAGCTCGGGACAGGGGTTGAGGGAGGGATCCTACGAGCAGTACTTC. It codes for CASSSGQGLREGSYEQYF. The V and J genes are TRBV11-1 and TRBJ2-7; the match to TRBD1 covers 10 bases. With V trimmed by 4 bases and J by 1 base, 13 bases remained unmatched. The CDR3 covers 18 residues. The germline gives CDR1 SGHAT, CDR2 FQDESV (reference sequence).

This CDR3 is CAISEWQGNTGELFF. For the CDR3, the DNA is TGTGCCATCAGTGAGTGGCAGGGTAACACCGGGGAGCTGTTTTTT. The V call is TRBV10-3, the J call TRBJ2-2; a weak D match, TRBD1 (5 bases). The germline CDR1 and CDR2 sequences are ENHRY and SYGVKD. This CDR3 has 15 residues. Trimming cost V 1 base and J 2 bases, with 8 bases left between them.

In its sample, this clonotype was seen many times. The J gene is TRBJ2-7, the V gene TRBV28; 10 bases are a match to TRBD2. Germline values: CDR1 MDHEN, CDR2 SYDVKM. The CDR3 spans 15 residues. J was trimmed by 4 bases and V by 5 bases; bases with no gene match: 8. The CDR3 is CASSESGTSAYEQYF. The CDR3 coding sequence is TGTGCCAGCAGTGAGTCCGGGACTAGCGCTTACGAGCAGTACTTC.

The V and J genes are TRBV5-4 and TRBJ2-1; 10 positions match TRBD2. The CDR3 has 16 amino acids. Trimming removed 0 bases from V and 6 bases from J; junction bases left unmatched: 6. CDR1 and CDR2 (germline): SGHNT, YYREEE (reference sequence). The CDR3 DNA follows: TGTGCCAGCAGCTTGGTCCTAGCGGGAGACTGCAATGAGCAGTTCTTC. Amino acid sequence: CASSLVLAGDCNEQFF.

V is TRBV20-1 and J is TRBJ2-7; 12 bases map to TRBD1. V lost 5 bases to trimming and J lost 4 bases; unmatched junction nucleotides: 9. This CDR3 is built from 15 residues. Germline V gene data show CDR1 as DFQATT and CDR2 as SNEGSKA (reference sequence). CDR3 sequence reads: CSAASPGQGAYEQYF. The CDR3 DNA reads as TGCAGTGCTGCGTCTCCGGGACAGGGGGCTTACGAGCAGTACTTC.

This clonotype was seen many times. This sequence joins TRBV3-1 and TRBJ1-1; D is uncertain. Trimming took 3 bases from V and 1 from J, leaving 9 bases between them. Germline CDR1 is LGHDT and CDR2 is YNNKEL (reference sequence). The CDR3 length is 14 residues. As DNA, the CDR3 is TGTGCCAGCAGCCATTTTGGCAGGAACACTGAAGCTTTCTTT. Its translation is CASSHFGRNTEAFF.

This chain connects TRBV20-1 to TRBJ2-3; possibly TRBD1 for D (6 bases). V lost 2 bases and J 4 bases, leaving 19 bases between the germline ends. This CDR3 is 16 amino acids long. Per the germline V gene, CDR1 is DFQATT and CDR2 is SNEGSKA (reference sequence). CDR3 DNA sequence: TGCAGTGCTAGAACCACGCTACAGGGTGCGGCAGATACGCAGTATTTT. Translated: CSARTTLQGAADTQYF.

This chain connects TRBV7-9 to TRBJ2-1; D not certain. The CDR3 length is 14 residues. CDR1 is SEHNR, CDR2 FQNEAQ, per germline (reference sequence). The ends were cut back, 3 bases at V and 7 bases at J, with 13 bases in the middle. CDR3 protein: CASSFVGLGNEQFF. The DNA for the CDR3 is TGTGCCAGCAGCTTTGTGGGTCTGGGAAATGAGCAGTTCTTC.

This clonotype has more than one count but fewer than ten. The genes are TRBV7-8 and TRBJ1-2; no firm D call. Trimming removed 4 bases at V and 2 bases at J, with 32 bases between. CDR1 and CDR2 (germline): SGHVS, FQNEAQ. The CDR3 has 21 residues. The CDR3 is CASSSRRGLGTARTLNYGYTF. DNA for the CDR3: TGTGCCAGCAGCTCCAGACGTGGTTTAGGAACAGCAAGGACCCTCAACTATGGCTACACCTTC.

This clonotype has a count of ten or more. This rearrangement joins TRBV6-2 or TRBV6-3 to TRBJ1-1; D not resolved. The germline V gene encodes CDR1 MNHEY and CDR2 SVGEGT. This CDR3 contains 12 residues. Deletions cut 0 bases from V and 3 bases from J, with 2 bases between. CDR3: CASSYSYTEAFF. CDR3 bases: TGTGCCAGCAGTTACTCTTACACTGAAGCTTTCTTT.